This T cell receptor (beta chain) appears in the sequencing data of a study of CD8 T cells in Susac syndrome. Note on this clonotype: Its specificity is unknown.

Random hexamers were used to reverse transcribe an amount of about 0.45 to 1 ug RNA. The authors amplified TCR beta CDR3 across 54 Vbeta and 13 Jbeta using immunoSEQ multiplex PCR. TCRdb analysed the immunoSEQ multiplex PCR reads with MiXCR anew, one entry per CDR3 protein. The repertoire holds 90,000 to 150,000 distinct CDR3 sequences, with 85% to 95% as singletons. The CDR3 has 15 amino acids. V shed 4 bases and J 7 bases; nucleotides not matched to a gene: 10. Germline V gene sequence: CDR1 SGDLS, CDR2 YYNGEE. The study, taken as a whole, reports: By the study's own acknowledgment, its TCR sequencing and HLA analysis included relatively few individuals.

From blood CD8+ and CD4+ T cells, TCR beta sequences were generated. Negative isolation was applied to CD8+ and CD4+ T cells, and FACS enrichment was applied to TEMRA cells. The rearrangement uses TRBV9 and TRBJ2-3, with 9 bases aligning to TRBD2. Source material: CD4+ T cells from PBMCs. This sequence was found in a human donor with multiple sclerosis. In DNA form, the CDR3 reads TGTGCCAGCAGCAGTACAGGCGGGGGGGCCAATACGCAGTATTTT. Translated, it gives CASSSTGGGANTQYF.